The 9 T cell receptor beta chains below all came from one sample that was sequenced in a study of T cell changes during pregnancy in multiple sclerosis. Repertoires were generated with immunoSEQ multiplex PCR, while TCRdb's copy carries only in-frame clones and drops some. Among about 77,000 clones, about nine tenths were seen once, and the ten largest hold approximately 1.9%. The specimen comprised peripheral blood, sampled before pregnancy. All receptors come from a female donor with multiple sclerosis, enrolled in a pregnancy study.

This chain joins TRBV18 and TRBJ1-5; 7 bases match TRBD1. In germline, CDR1 is KGHSH, CDR2 LQKENI. Trimming cost V 6 bases and J 0 bases; bases outside gene matches: 8. This CDR3 is built from 16 residues. The CDR3 region is CASSSRQGYSNQPQHF. The CDR3 nucleotides are TGTGCCAGCTCTTCTAGACAGGGTTATAGCAATCAGCCCCAGCATTTT. Complete variable domain (other parts from reference TRBV18 and TRBJ1-5): NAGVMQNPRHLVRRRGQEARLRCSPMKGHSHVYWYRQLPEEGLKFMVYLQKENIIDESGMPKERFSAEFPKEGPSILRIQQVVRGDSAAYFCASSSRQGYSNQPQHFGDGTRLSIL.

CDR3 sequence: CASSYHDSPLHF. The CDR3 coding sequence is TGTGCCAGCAGTTACCATGATTCACCCCTCCACTTT. The chain has TRBV6-6 and TRBJ1-6; D not certain. This CDR3 region has 12 residues. V shed 2 bases and J shed 8 bases, with 4 bases lying between them. Germline V gene lookup returns CDR1 MNHNY and CDR2 SVGAGI (reference sequence).

The chain is built from TRBV9 and TRBJ2-1, with 7 bases aligning to TRBD2. The V and J ends lost 0 bases and 6 bases, in that order; junction bases with no gene match: 9. The CDR3 totals 16 residues. CDR1 is SGDLS and CDR2 is YYNGEE in the germline V gene. CDR3: CASSVGVWGGSNEQFF. In DNA, the CDR3 is TGTGCCAGCAGCGTAGGTGTGTGGGGGGGTAGCAATGAGCAGTTCTTC.

The V and J genes are TRBV5-4 and TRBJ1-4; D gene unclear. V lost 2 bases and J lost 5, with 7 bases in between. The germline CDR1 and CDR2 sequences are SGHNT and YYREEE (reference sequence). This CDR3 has 13 amino acids. CDR3 in DNA: TGTGCCAGCAGCTTTGGAGGGAATGAAAAACTGTTTTTT. Its protein product is CASSFGGNEKLFF.

V and J are TRBV18 and TRBJ1-1; D possibly corresponds to TRBD1 (5 bases). Germline values: CDR1 KGHSH, CDR2 LQKENI. The CDR3 is made up of 15 amino acids. The V gene lost 3 bases and the J gene lost 4 bases, with 15 bases spanning the gap. CDR3 residues: CASSPREGWSTEAFF. The CDR3 nucleotides are TGTGCCAGCTCACCCAGGGAGGGGTGGTCCACTGAAGCTTTCTTT.

The gene calls are TRBV19 and TRBJ1-5, with 7 bases that match TRBD1. The CDR3 is 15 amino acids. V shed 3 bases and J 5 bases; nucleotides not matched to a gene: 7. Germline CDR1 LNHDA, CDR2 SQIVND (reference sequence). CDR3 residues: CASSIWTGGYQPQHF. CDR3 bases: TGTGCCAGTAGTATCTGGACAGGTGGATATCAGCCCCAGCATTTT.

This clone has more than one count but fewer than ten. This rearrangement joins TRBV19 to TRBJ1-5; D perhaps matches TRBD1 (6 bases). CDR3 size: 14 residues. The ends were cut back, 4 bases at V and 2 bases at J, with 9 bases in the middle. Germline-derived CDR1 and CDR2 are LNHDA and SQIVND (reference sequence). CDR3 nucleotides: TGTGCCAGTAGTAAACAGGGAGGCAATCAGCCCCAGCATTTT. Amino acid sequence: CASSKQGGNQPQHF.

V and J are TRBV4-3 and TRBJ1-1; D perhaps matches TRBD1 (6 bases). The CDR3 is made up of 13 amino acids. Germline CDR1 and CDR2: LGHNA and YSLEER. The V gene lost 4 bases and the J gene lost 7 bases, with 13 bases spanning the gap. DNA for the CDR3: TGCGCCAGCAGCCTTGGACAGCAAGTTGAAGCTTTCTTT. Translation: CASSLGQQVEAFF.

This clone was seen only a few times. The chain employs TRBV12-5 and TRBJ1-5; D might be TRBD1 (5 bases). Germline V gives CDR1 LGHNT, CDR2 FRNRAP. V was trimmed by 1 base and J by 4 bases, leaving 8 bases between them. The CDR3 is 14 amino acids. CDR3 in amino acids: CASGLAGRNQPQHF. CDR3 nucleotides: TGTGCTAGTGGTTTGGCAGGGCGGAATCAGCCCCAGCATTTT.